Below are 25 T cell receptor beta chains sequenced from a single sample in a study of T cells in Graves' hyperthyroidism and ophthalmopathy. Template material for amplifying TCR beta CDR3 regions consisted of RNA transcripts. The HTBI primer set was used in a first-round RT-PCR of the TCR CDR3. MiXCR, run by TCRdb on the multiplex PCR reads, gives a single entry per CDR3 protein. The repertoire has 450,000 to 700,000 distinct CDR3 sequences, 46% of them found once; the top ten carry around 20%. The sequenced sample consisted of peripheral blood or thyroid tissue (not recorded which). The receptors come from an adult woman with Graves' disease, either hyperthyroidism or ophthalmopathy (not recorded which).

There are many counts of this clonotype. V and J are TRBV4-2 and TRBJ2-7; D remains unclear. Germline assignment: CDR1 LGHNA and CDR2 YNFKEQ. V was clipped by 0 bases and J by 0 bases, with 6 bases between them. The CDR3 sequence is 14 residues long. The CDR3 region is CASSQERISYEQYF. CDR3 DNA: TGTGCCAGCAGCCAAGAACGCATCTCCTACGAGCAGTACTTC.

This clonotype was seen ten or more times. The CDR3 bases are TGTGCCAGCAGTCGCCGACTAGCCGAGCAGTACTTC. Translation: CASSRRLAEQYF. The J gene is TRBJ2-7, the V gene TRBV6-2 or TRBV6-3; TRBD2 matches at 7 bases. Germline trimming cut 5 bases from V and 6 bases from J; bases unmatched to any gene: 4. The CDR3 runs 12 residues. Per the germline V gene, CDR1 is MNHEY and CDR2 is SVGEGT.

A few counts support this clonotype. It may be a read error: a sequence one base away is much more abundant. The rearrangement links TRBV6-6 to TRBJ1-3; D remains unclear. This CDR3 comprises 14 residues. The germline V gene has CDR1 MNHNY and CDR2 SVGAGI (reference sequence). The DNA for the CDR3 is TGTGCCAGCAGTTTCCCGGACGGTGGAAACATCATATATTTT. Translation: CASSFPDGGNIIYF.

This clonotype was seen at least ten times. The V and J genes are TRBV20-1 and TRBJ2-7; D is possibly TRBD1 (6 bases). The length of the CDR3 is 16 residues. Germline V CDR1 and CDR2: DFQATT, SNEGSKA (reference sequence). V lost 1 base to trimming and J lost 0 bases, with 16 bases between them. CDR3 protein: CSARGIWGRSSYEQYF. In DNA, the CDR3 is TGCAGTGCTAGAGGTATATGGGGGCGAAGCTCCTACGAGCAGTACTTC.

This sequence joins TRBV2 and TRBJ1-2; TRBD1 aligns across 9 bases. CDR3 length: 16 amino acids. V was clipped by 8 bases and J by 4 bases; unmatched bases: 14. The germline CDR1 and CDR2 sequences are SNHLY and FYNNEI. The CDR3 DNA reads as TGTGCCAGCTCCGGCGCGGACAGGGGACGGTTCTATGGCTACACCTTC. This gives the protein CASSGADRGRFYGYTF.

This chain links TRBV5-1 with TRBJ2-1; D unresolved. Germline lookup yields CDR1 SGHRS and CDR2 YFSETQ. V was cut by 0 bases and J by 10 bases, with 5 bases left in between. CDR3 size: 11 residues. The chain's CDR3 is CASSLGREQFF. The DNA for the CDR3 is TGCGCCAGCAGCTTGGGTAGGGAGCAGTTCTTC.

This clonotype was counted only a few times. The chain has TRBV2 and TRBJ2-6; D is perhaps TRBD1 or TRBD2 (5 bases each). The CDR3 has 17 amino acids. The germline V gene has CDR1 SNHLY and CDR2 FYNNEI. V lost 4 bases and J 1 base, leaving 14 bases between the germline ends. CDR3 sequence (DNA): TGTGCCAGCAGTGGATCGGGGCTCGGATCTGGGGCCAACGTCCTGACTTTC. It is translated as CASSGSGLGSGANVLTF.

This clonotype was found many times. The chain combines TRBV2 with TRBJ2-7; 8 nucleotides line up with TRBD1. Germline trimming cut 2 bases from V and 7 bases from J; bases unmatched to any gene: 10. Germline V gives CDR1 SNHLY, CDR2 FYNNEI. The CDR3 is 15 amino acids. CDR3 DNA: TGTGCCAGCAGTGAAAGGGTCAGGGGGCTAGAGGAGCAGTACTTC. It is translated as CASSERVRGLEEQYF. The full variable domain, completed using reference TRBV2 and TRBJ2-7, is EPEVTQTPSHQVTQMGQEVILRCVPISNHLYFYWYRQILGQKVEFLVSFYNNEISEKSEIFDDQFSVERPDGSNFTLKIRSTKLEDSAMYFCASSERVRGLEEQYFGPGTRLTVT.

This clonotype was observed a few times. V gene TRBV10-3 combines with J gene TRBJ2-3; tentative D call: TRBD2 (5 bases). This CDR3 has 15 residues. V dropped 6 bases and J dropped 4 bases, with 17 bases sitting between them. The germline V gene encodes CDR1 ENHRY and CDR2 SYGVKD. The CDR3 nucleotides are TGTGCCATCAGAGGGTCGGAAAGGAGGCCAGATACGCAGTATTTT. Residues: CAIRGSERRPDTQYF.

The gene calls are TRBV5-1 and TRBJ1-2; TRBD1 matches 9 bases. This CDR3 spans 17 amino acids. The V gene end was trimmed by 4 bases and the J gene end by 0 bases; junction bases not matched to a gene: 10. Per germline, CDR1 SGHRS and CDR2 YFSETQ. This CDR3 is CASSPDRGVLSNYGYTF. CDR3 in DNA: TGCGCCAGCAGCCCAGACAGGGGGGTACTGTCTAACTATGGCTACACCTTC.

Ten or more counts support this clonotype. V and J are TRBV2 and TRBJ2-7, with D unresolved. CDR1 and CDR2 from the germline V gene are SNHLY and FYNNEI. This CDR3 spans 12 amino acids. V lost 6 bases, J lost 4 bases, and 10 bases lay in between. The CDR3 spells CASRDLRYEQYF. In nucleotides, the CDR3 is TGTGCCAGCAGGGACCTTCGATACGAGCAGTACTTC. The full variable domain, rest sourced from reference TRBV2 and TRBJ2-7, is EPEVTQTPSHQVTQMGQEVILRCVPISNHLYFYWYRQILGQKVEFLVSFYNNEISEKSEIFDDQFSVERPDGSNFTLKIRSTKLEDSAMYFCASRDLRYEQYFGPGTRLTVT.

There are many counts of this clonotype. The rearrangement links TRBV5-1 to TRBJ1-1, with D unclear. Trimming left V 0 bases short and J 1 base short, with 7 bases between. The CDR3 has 14 amino acids. Germline CDR1 reads SGHRS; CDR2 reads YFSETQ. CDR3 sequence: CASSLAEENTEAFF. CDR3 DNA: TGCGCCAGCAGCTTGGCGGAGGAGAACACTGAAGCTTTCTTT.

The chain carries TRBV20-1 and TRBJ2-5, with D possibly TRBD1 on 8 matching bases. Germline V gives CDR1 DFQATT, CDR2 SNEGSKA (reference sequence). The CDR3 spans 12 residues. Trimming took off 6 bases at V and 5 bases at J, with 13 bases between the two ends. In DNA, the CDR3 is TGCAGTGCCAGGGGGCGGGGGGAGACCCAGTACTTC. It is translated as CSARGRGETQYF.

In this sample, this clonotype turned up many times. The V and J genes are TRBV3-1 and TRBJ1-2; D is possibly TRBD1 (6 bases). The CDR3 contains 16 residues. V was shortened by 1 base and J by 0 bases, with 12 bases between the two germline ends. Germline-derived CDR1 and CDR2 are LGHDT and YNNKEL (reference sequence). Here the CDR3 reads CASSQVHGGTNYGYTF. For the CDR3, the DNA is TGTGCCAGCAGCCAAGTCCACGGGGGCACTAACTATGGCTACACCTTC.

The chain joins TRBV7-2 to TRBJ2-5, with D tentatively TRBD1 (5 bases). Trimming took 5 bases from V and 5 from J, leaving 12 bases between them. The CDR3 spans 13 residues. From germline, CDR1 is SGHTA and CDR2 FQGNSA. Written as DNA, the CDR3 is TGTGCCAGCAGCCCGACAGCTGTCGAGACCCAGTACTTC. Amino acid sequence: CASSPTAVETQYF. Full variable domain (rest looked up from reference TRBV7-2 and TRBJ2-5): GAGVSQSPSNKVTEKGKDVELRCDPISGHTALYWYRQSLGQGLEFLIYFQGNSAPDKSGLPSDRFSAERTGGSVSTLTIQRTQQEDSAVYLCASSPTAVETQYFGPGTRLLVL.

This clonotype was recorded many times. The chain uses TRBV2 and TRBJ2-5; no firm D call. V was pared by 5 bases and J by 0 bases, with 4 bases between. CDR1 and CDR2 from the germline V gene are SNHLY and FYNNEI. The CDR3 is 12 residues long. The CDR3 sequence is CASSKNQETQYF. CDR3 nucleotides: TGTGCCAGCAGTAAGAACCAAGAGACCCAGTACTTC.

This clonotype was found many times. The chain carries TRBV6-6 and TRBJ1-3, with D possibly TRBD1 on 5 matching bases. V lost 8 bases and J 0 bases, leaving 17 bases between the germline ends. Germline V gene data show CDR1 as MNHNY and CDR2 as SVGAGI (reference sequence). This CDR3 has 16 amino acids. CDR3 in DNA: TGTGCCAGCTCACCTACGGGACGTTTCTCTGGAAACACCATATATTTT. Amino acids: CASSPTGRFSGNTIYF.

This clonotype was detected ten times or more. This chain joins TRBV15 and TRBJ2-5, with D possibly called TRBD1 or TRBD2 (6 bases each). CDR1 and CDR2 (germline): LNHNV, YYDKDF (reference sequence). This CDR3 has 14 amino acids. V lost 0 bases, J lost 5 bases, and 10 bases lay in between. CDR3 nucleotides: TGTGCCACCAGCAGAGAAGGGGGGCTCGAGACCCAGTACTTC. Translated, it gives CATSREGGLETQYF.

For this clonotype: A read error may account for a junction end that differs from germline. This sequence joins TRBV2 and TRBJ1-4, with D uncertain. Germline V CDR1 and CDR2: SNHLY, FYNNEI. The CDR3 length is 13 residues. The CDR3 bases are TGTGCAAGCAGTGAGAACAGCCATGAAAAACTGTTTTTT. Its protein is CASSENSHEKLFF.

Notes on this clonotype: Compared with germline, one end of the junction differs, possibly owing to a read error. The chain employs TRBV19 and TRBJ1-1; no clear D. CDR1 is LNHDA, CDR2 SQIVND, per germline (reference sequence). The CDR3 spans 15 residues. This chain's CDR3 is CASSIGVGRNTGAFF. The CDR3 bases are TGTGCCAGTAGTATAGGTGTCGGACGAAACACTGGAGCTTTCTTT.

The chain is built from TRBV10-3 and TRBJ1-2; 12 nucleotides agree with TRBD1. Per germline, CDR1 ENHRY and CDR2 SYGVKD. The CDR3 extends over 18 amino acids. V shed 6 bases and J 4 bases; nucleotides not matched to a gene: 15. CDR3 in amino acids: CAISTYRDRGRTGYGYTF. The CDR3 DNA is TGTGCCATCAGCACATACCGGGACAGGGGGCGCACGGGCTATGGCTACACCTTC.

V usage is TRBV7-9 and J usage is TRBJ2-7; D call uncertain. The CDR3 is 13 amino acids. V dropped 6 bases and J dropped 5 bases, with 14 bases sitting between them. CDR1 and CDR2 (germline): SEHNR, FQNEAQ (reference sequence). The CDR3: CASSLSAVNEQYF. As DNA, the CDR3 is TGTGCCAGCAGTTTATCGGCCGTCAACGAGCAGTACTTC.

This clonotype was detected once. With a much larger clone just one base away, this may be a read error. V usage is TRBV25-1 and J usage is TRBJ2-3; tentatively, D is TRBD2 (6 bases). The CDR3 is made up of 14 amino acids. Deletions cut 4 bases from V and 5 bases from J, with 13 bases between. CDR1 is MGHDK and CDR2 is SYGVNS in the germline V gene. The CDR3 DNA sequence: TGTGCCAGCAGTGGGGCTCTGCGGGGAGATACGCAGTATTTT. It encodes CASSGALRGDTQYF.

This clonotype was detected many times. The chain is built from TRBV9 and TRBJ1-3; D not certain. The V gene's germline CDR1 is SGDLS and CDR2 YYNGEE. The V gene lost 1 base and the J gene lost 0 bases, with 8 bases spanning the gap. The CDR3 consists of 15 residues. CDR3 DNA: TGTGCCAGCAGCGTATCGGAGAGCTCTGGAAACACCATATATTTT. Translating gives CASSVSESSGNTIYF.

This clonotype was seen at least ten times. This chain links TRBV6-6 with TRBJ1-2; D is possibly TRBD1 (6 bases). This CDR3 has 15 amino acids. V was clipped by 2 bases and J by 3 bases, with 13 bases between them. Germline V gene sequence: CDR1 MNHNY, CDR2 SVGAGI (reference sequence). CDR3 in DNA: TGTGCCAGCAGTTACCCGGAGGGGGAGGACTATGGCTACACCTTC. Protein product: CASSYPEGEDYGYTF.